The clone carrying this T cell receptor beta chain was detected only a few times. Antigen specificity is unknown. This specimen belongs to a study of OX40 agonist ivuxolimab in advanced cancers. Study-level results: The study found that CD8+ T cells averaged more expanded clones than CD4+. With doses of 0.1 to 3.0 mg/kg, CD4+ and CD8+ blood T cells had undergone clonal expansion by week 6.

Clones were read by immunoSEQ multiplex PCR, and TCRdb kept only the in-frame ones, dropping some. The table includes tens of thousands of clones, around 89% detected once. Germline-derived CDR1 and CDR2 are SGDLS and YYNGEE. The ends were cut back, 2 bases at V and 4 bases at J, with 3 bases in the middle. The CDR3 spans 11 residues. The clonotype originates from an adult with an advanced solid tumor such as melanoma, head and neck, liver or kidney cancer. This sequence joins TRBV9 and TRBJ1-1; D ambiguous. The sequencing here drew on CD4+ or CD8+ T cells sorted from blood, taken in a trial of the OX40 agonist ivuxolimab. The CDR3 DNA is TGTGCCAGCAGCGTGAGCACTGAAGCTTTCTTT. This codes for CASSVSTEAFF. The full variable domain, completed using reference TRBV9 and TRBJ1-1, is DSGVTQTPKHLITATGQRVTLRCSPRSGDLSVYWYQQSLDQGLQFLIQYYNGEERAKGNILERFSAQQFPDLHSELNLSSLELGDSALYFCASSVSTEAFFGQGTRLTVV.